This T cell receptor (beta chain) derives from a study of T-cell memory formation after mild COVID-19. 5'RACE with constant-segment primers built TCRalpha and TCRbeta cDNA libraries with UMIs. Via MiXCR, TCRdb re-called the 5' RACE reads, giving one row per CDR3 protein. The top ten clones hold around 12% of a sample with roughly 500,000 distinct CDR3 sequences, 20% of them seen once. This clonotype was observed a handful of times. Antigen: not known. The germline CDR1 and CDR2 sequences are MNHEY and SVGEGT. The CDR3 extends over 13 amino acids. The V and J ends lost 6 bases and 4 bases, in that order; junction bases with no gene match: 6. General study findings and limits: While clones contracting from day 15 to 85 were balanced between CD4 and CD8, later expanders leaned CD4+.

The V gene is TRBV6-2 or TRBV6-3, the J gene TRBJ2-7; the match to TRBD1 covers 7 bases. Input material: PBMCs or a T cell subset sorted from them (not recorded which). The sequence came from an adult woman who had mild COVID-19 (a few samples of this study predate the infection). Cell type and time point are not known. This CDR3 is CASRARDRYEQYF. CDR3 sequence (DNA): TGTGCCAGCAGAGCCCGGGACAGATACGAGCAGTACTTC.